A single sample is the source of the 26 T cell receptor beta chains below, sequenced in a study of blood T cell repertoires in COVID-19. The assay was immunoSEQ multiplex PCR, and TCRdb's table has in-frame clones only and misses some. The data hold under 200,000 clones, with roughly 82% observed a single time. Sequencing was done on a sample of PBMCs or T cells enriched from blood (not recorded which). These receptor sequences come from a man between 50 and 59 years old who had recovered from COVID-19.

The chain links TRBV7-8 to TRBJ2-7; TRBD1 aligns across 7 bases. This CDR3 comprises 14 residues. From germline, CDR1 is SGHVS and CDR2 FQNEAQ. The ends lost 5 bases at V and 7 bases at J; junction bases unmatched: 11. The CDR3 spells CASSRDRGSWEQYF. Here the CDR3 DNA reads TGTGCCAGCAGCAGGGACAGAGGGTCGTGGGAGCAGTACTTC.

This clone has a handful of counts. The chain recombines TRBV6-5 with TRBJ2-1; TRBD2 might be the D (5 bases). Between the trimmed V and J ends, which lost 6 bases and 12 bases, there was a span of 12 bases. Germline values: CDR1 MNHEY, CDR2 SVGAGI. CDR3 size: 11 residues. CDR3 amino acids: CASREEEVQFF. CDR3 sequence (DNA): TGTGCCAGCAGGGAGGAGGAGGTGCAGTTCTTC.

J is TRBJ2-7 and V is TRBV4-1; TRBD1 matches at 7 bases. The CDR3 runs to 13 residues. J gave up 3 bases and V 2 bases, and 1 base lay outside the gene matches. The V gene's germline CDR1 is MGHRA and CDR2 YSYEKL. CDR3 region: CASSQRTGYEQYF. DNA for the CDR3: TGCGCCAGCAGCCAACGGACAGGCTACGAGCAGTACTTC.

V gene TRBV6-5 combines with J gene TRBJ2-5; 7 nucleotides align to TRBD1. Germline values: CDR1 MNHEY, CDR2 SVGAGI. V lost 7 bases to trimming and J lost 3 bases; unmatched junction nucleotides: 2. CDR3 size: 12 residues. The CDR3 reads CASKTGEETQYF. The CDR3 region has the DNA TGTGCCAGCAAAACAGGGGAAGAGACCCAGTACTTC.

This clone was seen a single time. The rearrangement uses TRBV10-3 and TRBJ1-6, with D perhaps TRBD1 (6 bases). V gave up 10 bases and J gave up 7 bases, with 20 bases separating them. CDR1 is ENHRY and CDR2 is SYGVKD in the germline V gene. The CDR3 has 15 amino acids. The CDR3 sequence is CATLGASQGNSPLHF. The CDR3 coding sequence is TGTGCCACCCTCGGGGCGAGTCAGGGGAATTCACCCCTCCACTTT.

The CDR3 DNA reads as TGCGCCAGCAGCCAAGACGGAGGCAGTAACACCGGGGAGCTGTTTTTT. Protein product: CASSQDGGSNTGELFF. The J gene is TRBJ2-2, the V gene TRBV4-1; a possible D gene is TRBD2 (5 bases). This CDR3 contains 16 residues. Between the trimmed V and J ends, which lost 0 bases and 2 bases, there was a span of 10 bases. Germline assignment: CDR1 MGHRA and CDR2 YSYEKL.

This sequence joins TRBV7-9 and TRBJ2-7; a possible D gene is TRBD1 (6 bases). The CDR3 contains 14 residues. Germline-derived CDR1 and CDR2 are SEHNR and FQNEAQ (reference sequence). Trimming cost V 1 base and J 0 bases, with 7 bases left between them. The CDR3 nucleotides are TGTGCCAGCAGCTTAGGGACAGTCTCCTACGAGCAGTACTTC. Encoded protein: CASSLGTVSYEQYF.

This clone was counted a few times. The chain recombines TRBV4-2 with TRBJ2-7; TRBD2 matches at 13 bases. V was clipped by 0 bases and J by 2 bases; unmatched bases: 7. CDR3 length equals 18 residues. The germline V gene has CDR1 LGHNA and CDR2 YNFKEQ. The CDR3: CASSQDLIGLAGAYEQYF. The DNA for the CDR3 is TGTGCCAGCAGCCAAGATCTAATTGGACTAGCGGGAGCCTACGAGCAGTACTTC.

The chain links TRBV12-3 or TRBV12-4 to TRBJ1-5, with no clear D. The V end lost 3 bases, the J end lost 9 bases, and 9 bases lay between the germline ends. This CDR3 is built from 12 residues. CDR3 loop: CASSFTRMPQHF. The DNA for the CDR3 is TGTGCCAGCAGTTTTACCAGGATGCCCCAGCATTTT.

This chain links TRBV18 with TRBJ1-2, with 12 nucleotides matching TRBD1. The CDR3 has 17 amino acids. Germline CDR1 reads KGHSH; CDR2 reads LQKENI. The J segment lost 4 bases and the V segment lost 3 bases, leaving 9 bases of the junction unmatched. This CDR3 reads CASSPKPGQGASYGYTF. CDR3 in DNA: TGTGCCAGCTCACCTAAGCCGGGACAGGGGGCTTCCTATGGCTACACCTTC.

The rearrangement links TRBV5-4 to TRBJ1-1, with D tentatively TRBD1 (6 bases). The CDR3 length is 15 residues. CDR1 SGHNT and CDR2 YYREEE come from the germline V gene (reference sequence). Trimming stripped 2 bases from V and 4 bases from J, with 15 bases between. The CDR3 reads CASSLDTMGATEAFF. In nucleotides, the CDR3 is TGTGCCAGCAGCTTAGACACAATGGGGGCCACTGAAGCTTTCTTT. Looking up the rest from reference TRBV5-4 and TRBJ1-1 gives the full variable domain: ETGVTQSPTHLIKTRGQQVTLRCSSQSGHNTVSWYQQALGQGPQFIFQYYREEENGRGNFPPRFSGLQFPNYSSELNVNALELDDSALYLCASSLDTMGATEAFFGQGTRLTVV.

DNA of the CDR3: TGTGCCATCAGTGAGCCCGACGGGACTAGCAAGGGCACAGATACGCAGTATTTT. Translation gives CAISEPDGTSKGTDTQYF. The chain links TRBV10-3 to TRBJ2-3; 9 bases fit TRBD2. CDR1 ENHRY and CDR2 SYGVKD come from the germline V gene. With V trimmed by 2 bases and J by 1 base, 10 bases remained unmatched. The CDR3 has 18 residues.

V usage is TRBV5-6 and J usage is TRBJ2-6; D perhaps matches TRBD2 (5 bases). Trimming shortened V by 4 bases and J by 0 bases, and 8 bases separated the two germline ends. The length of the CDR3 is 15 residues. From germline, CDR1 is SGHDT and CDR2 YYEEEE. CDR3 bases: TGTGCCAGCAGCGGACTGCCCTCTGGGGCCAACGTCCTGACTTTC. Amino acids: CASSGLPSGANVLTF.

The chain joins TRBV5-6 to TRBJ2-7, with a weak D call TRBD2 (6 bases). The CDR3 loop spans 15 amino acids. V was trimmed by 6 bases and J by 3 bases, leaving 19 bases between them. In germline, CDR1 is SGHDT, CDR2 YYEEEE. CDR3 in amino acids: CASTSSGGAHYEQYF. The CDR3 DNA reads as TGTGCCAGCACCTCTTCGGGCGGGGCACACTACGAGCAGTACTTC.

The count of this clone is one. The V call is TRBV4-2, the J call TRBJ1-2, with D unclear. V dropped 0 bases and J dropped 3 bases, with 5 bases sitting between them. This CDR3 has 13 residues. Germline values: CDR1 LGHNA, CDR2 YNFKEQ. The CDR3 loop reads CASSQERDYGYTF. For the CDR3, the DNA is TGTGCCAGCAGCCAAGAGAGGGACTATGGCTACACCTTC.

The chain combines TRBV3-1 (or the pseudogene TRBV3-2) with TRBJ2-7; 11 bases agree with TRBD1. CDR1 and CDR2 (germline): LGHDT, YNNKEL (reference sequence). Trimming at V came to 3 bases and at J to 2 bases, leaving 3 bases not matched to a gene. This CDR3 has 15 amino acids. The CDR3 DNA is TGTGCCAGCAGCCACGGACAGGGGGCGACCTACGAGCAGTACTTC. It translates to CASSHGQGATYEQYF.

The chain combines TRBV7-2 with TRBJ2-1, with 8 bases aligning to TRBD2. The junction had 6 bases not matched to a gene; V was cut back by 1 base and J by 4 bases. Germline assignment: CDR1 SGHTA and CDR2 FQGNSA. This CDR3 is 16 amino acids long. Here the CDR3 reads CASSLEGGRPYNEQFF. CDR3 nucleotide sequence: TGTGCCAGCAGCTTAGAAGGCGGGAGGCCTTACAATGAGCAGTTCTTC.

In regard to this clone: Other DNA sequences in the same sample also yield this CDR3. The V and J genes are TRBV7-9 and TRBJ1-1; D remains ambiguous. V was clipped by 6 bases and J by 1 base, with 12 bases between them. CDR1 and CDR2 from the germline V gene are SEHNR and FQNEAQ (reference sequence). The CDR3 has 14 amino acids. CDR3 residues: CASSLGTANTEAFF. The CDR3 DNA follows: TGTGCCAGCAGTCTCGGTACAGCGAACACTGAAGCTTTCTTT. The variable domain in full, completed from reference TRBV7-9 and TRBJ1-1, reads DTGVSQNPRHKITKRGQNVTFRCDPISEHNRLYWYRQTLGQGPEFLTYFQNEAQLEKSRLLSDRFSAERPKGSFSTLEIQRTEQGDSAMYLCASSLGTANTEAFFGQGTRLTVV.

The CDR3 nucleotides read TGTGCCAGCCTTCGGGATCCAGCAGTGTCTGAAGCTTTCTTT. It specifies CASLRDPAVSEAFF. J is TRBJ1-1 and V is TRBV2; no firm D call. Germline CDR1 and CDR2: SNHLY and FYNNEI. With 8 bases removed from V and 6 bases from J, the gap between germline ends came to 19 bases. This CDR3 contains 14 residues.

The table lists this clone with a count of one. The CDR3 sequence is CASRTTSGGAYEQYF. The CDR3 DNA follows: TGTGCCAGCAGAACGACTAGCGGGGGGGCCTACGAGCAGTACTTC. The chain employs TRBV28 and TRBJ2-7, with 14 bases aligning to TRBD2. Trimming took 6 bases from V and 2 from J; bases not matched to a gene: 3. CDR3 length equals 15 residues. The germline gives CDR1 MDHEN, CDR2 SYDVKM.

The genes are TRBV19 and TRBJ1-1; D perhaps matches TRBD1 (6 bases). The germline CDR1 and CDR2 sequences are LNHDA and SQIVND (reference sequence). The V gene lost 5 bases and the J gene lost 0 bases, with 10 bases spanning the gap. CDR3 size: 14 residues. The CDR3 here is CASSRQAVNTEAFF. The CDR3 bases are TGTGCCAGTAGTCGACAGGCCGTGAACACTGAAGCTTTCTTT.

This chain's CDR3 is CSVILTSGRAQEQYF. The CDR3 DNA follows: TGCAGCGTTATCCTGACTAGCGGGAGGGCCCAAGAGCAGTACTTC. The V gene is TRBV29-1, the J gene TRBJ2-7; 14 bases are shared with TRBD2. V shed 5 bases and J 7 bases; nucleotides not matched to a gene: 10. Germline loops: CDR1 SQVTM, CDR2 ANQGSEA. The CDR3 extends over 15 amino acids.

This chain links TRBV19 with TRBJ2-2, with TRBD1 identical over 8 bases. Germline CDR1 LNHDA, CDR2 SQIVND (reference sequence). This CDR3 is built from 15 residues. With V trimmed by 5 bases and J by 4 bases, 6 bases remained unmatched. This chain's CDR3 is CASSPRQGPTGELFF. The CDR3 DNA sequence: TGTGCCAGTAGTCCTAGACAGGGGCCCACCGGGGAGCTGTTTTTT.

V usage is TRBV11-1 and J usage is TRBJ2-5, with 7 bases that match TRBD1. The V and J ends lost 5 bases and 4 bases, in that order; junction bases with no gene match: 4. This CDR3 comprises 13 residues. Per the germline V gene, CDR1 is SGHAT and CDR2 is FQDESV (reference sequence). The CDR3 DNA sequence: TGTGCCAGCAGCCCAGACAGGGTAGAGACCCAGTACTTC. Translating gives CASSPDRVETQYF.

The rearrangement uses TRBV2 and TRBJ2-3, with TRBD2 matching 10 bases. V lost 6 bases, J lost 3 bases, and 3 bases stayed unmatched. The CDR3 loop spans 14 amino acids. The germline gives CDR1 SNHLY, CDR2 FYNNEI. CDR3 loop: CASRGLATTDTQYF. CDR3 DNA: TGTGCCAGCAGGGGACTAGCGACTACAGATACGCAGTATTTT.

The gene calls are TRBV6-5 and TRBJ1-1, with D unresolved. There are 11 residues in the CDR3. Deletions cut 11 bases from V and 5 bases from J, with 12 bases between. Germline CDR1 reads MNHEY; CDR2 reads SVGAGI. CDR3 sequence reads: CASQTRTEAFF. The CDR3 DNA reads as TGTGCCTCCCAGACTCGAACTGAAGCTTTCTTT.